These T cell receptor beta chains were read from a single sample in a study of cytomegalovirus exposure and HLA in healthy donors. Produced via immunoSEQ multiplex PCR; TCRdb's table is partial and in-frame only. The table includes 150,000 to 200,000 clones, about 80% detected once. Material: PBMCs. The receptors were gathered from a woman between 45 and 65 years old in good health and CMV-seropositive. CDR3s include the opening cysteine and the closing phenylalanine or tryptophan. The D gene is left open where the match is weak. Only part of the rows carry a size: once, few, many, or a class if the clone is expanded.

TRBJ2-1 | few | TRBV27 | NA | TGTGCCAGCAGCCACCGGGATCCCCGCAATGAGCAGTTCTTC | CASSHRDPRNEQFF
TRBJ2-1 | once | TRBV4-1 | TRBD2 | TGCGCCAGCAGCCAAGAGTTAACTAGCGGGGGGAACGTGGAGCAGTTCTTC | CASSQELTSGGNVEQFF
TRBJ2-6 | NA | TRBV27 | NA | TGTGCCAGCAGTTTATACTACTCCGGGTCTGGGGCCAACGTCCTGACTTTC | CASSLYYSGSGANVLTF
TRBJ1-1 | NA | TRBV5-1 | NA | TGCGCCAGCAGCCCCGGGACAAAGAACACTGAAGCTTTCTTT | CASSPGTKNTEAFF
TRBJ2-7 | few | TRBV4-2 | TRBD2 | TGTGCCAGCAGCCAAGAGTTCGGACTAGCCGCCGAGCAGTACTTC | CASSQEFGLAAEQYF
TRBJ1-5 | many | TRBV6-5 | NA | TGTGCCAGCTCAGGGCAGCAAAATCAGCCCCAGCATTTT | CASSGQQNQPQHF
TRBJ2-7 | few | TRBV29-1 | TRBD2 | TGCAGCGTTGGTAGGACTAGCGGTTACGAGCAGTACTTC | CSVGRTSGYEQYF
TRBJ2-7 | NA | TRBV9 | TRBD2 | TGTGCCAGCAGCGTAGCTAGCGGGACCTACGAGCAGTACTTC | CASSVASGTYEQYF
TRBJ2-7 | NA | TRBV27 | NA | TGTGCCAGCAGTTTGGCGGGGTTAACCTACGAGCAGTACTTC | CASSLAGLTYEQYF
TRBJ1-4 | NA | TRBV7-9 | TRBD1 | TGTGCCAGCAGCTCCTACGGACAGGGAGTATCAACTAATGAAAAACTGTTTTTT | CASSSYGQGVSTNEKLFF
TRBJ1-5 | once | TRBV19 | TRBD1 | TGTGCCAGTAGAAGGCTGACAGGGGACTCTCAGCCCCAGCATTTT | CASRRLTGDSQPQHF
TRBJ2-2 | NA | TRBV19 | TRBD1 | TGTGCCAGTGGCCGGGGGACAGGAGGGAACACCGGGGAGCTGTTTTTT | CASGRGTGGNTGELFF
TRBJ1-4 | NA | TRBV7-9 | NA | TGTGCCAGCAGCTTCGGTCCCACCACAACTAATGAAAAACTGTTTTTT | CASSFGPTTTNEKLFF
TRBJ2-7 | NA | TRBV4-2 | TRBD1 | TGTGCCAGCAGCCGGACAGGGTTCGGGCAGTACTTC | CASSRTGFGQYF
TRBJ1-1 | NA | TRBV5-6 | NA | TGTGCCAGCAGCTTGGGACAGTCCAGGGGTGAAGCTTTCTTT | CASSLGQSRGEAFF
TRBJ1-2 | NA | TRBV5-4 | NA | TGTGCCAGCAGCCTCGGTGGAGTAAACTATGGCTACACCTTC | CASSLGGVNYGYTF
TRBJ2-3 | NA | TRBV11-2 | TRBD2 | TGTGCCAGCAGCTTGCGTAGCGGGAGGGTGAATACGCAGTATTTT | CASSLRSGRVNTQYF
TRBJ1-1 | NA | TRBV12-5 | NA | TGTGCTAGTGGTTTGGCCACGGGGTGGGATAATATGAACACTGAAGCTTTCTTT | CASGLATGWDNMNTEAFF
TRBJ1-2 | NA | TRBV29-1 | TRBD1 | TGCAGCGTTGATACAGGGGGAAAAATCTATGGCTACACCTTC | CSVDTGGKIYGYTF
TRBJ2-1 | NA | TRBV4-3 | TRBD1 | TGCGCCAGCAGCCAAGGGGACAGGCAGAGCAATGAGCAGTTCTTC | CASSQGDRQSNEQFF
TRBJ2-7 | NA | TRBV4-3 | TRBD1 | TGCGCCAGCAGCCAAGAGGATATGGGGACAGGGGGCATCTACGAGCAGTACTTC | CASSQEDMGTGGIYEQYF